This T cell receptor beta chain was documented in a study of OX40 agonist ivuxolimab in advanced cancers. Study background: Intravenous ivuxolimab at 0.01 to 10 mg/kg was given to patients every 2 weeks.

V lost 0 bases, J lost 4 bases, and 10 bases lay in between. The CDR3 is 15 residues long. Germline V CDR1 and CDR2: KGHSH, LQKENI. A few counts support this clone. Repertoires were generated with immunoSEQ multiplex PCR, while TCRdb's copy carries only in-frame clones and drops some. In the table there are 20,000 to 25,000 clones, less than 90% of which are singletons. This clonotype originated in an adult with an advanced solid tumor such as melanoma, head and neck, liver or kidney cancer. Source: CD4+ or CD8+ T cells sorted from blood, taken in a trial of the OX40 agonist ivuxolimab. The chain links TRBV18 to TRBJ1-3; tentatively, D is TRBD1 (5 bases). CDR3 protein: CASSPPGQVGNTIYF. CDR3 nucleotides: TGTGCCAGCTCACCACCGGGGCAGGTGGGAAACACCATATATTTT. The full variable domain, rest sourced from reference TRBV18 and TRBJ1-3, is NAGVMQNPRHLVRRRGQEARLRCSPMKGHSHVYWYRQLPEEGLKFMVYLQKENIIDESGMPKERFSAEFPKEGPSILRIQQVVRGDSAAYFCASSPPGQVGNTIYFGEGSWLTVV.